This T cell receptor beta chain is from a study of blood T cell repertoires in COVID-19. Looking at the study overall: Specimens from acute and convalescent COVID-19 originated in the United States, Italy and Spain. Sources were T cells, B-cell-depleted T cells, or PBMCs; the material itself was cDNA or gDNA.

The germline CDR1 and CDR2 sequences are SGHNT and YYREEE (reference sequence). The CDR3 totals 14 residues. V was cut by 5 bases and J by 2 bases, with 13 bases left in between. As handled by the study authors: Scientists estimated how many nucleated cells there were by amplifying reference gene primers. Assay: immunoSEQ multiplex PCR; the TCRdb copy retains only in-frame clones and omits some. V and J calls and clone size are those listed in that table; D and trimming were worked out from the DNA. Here the sample spans about 280,000 clones, approximately 86% being singletons. The V and J genes are TRBV5-4 and TRBJ1-1; D remains ambiguous. Sequenced sample: peripheral blood. The source is a man aged 40-49 years with active or convalescent COVID-19. CDR3 sequence (DNA): TGTGCCAGCAGAGAAGGGAGAGGAAACACTGAAGCTTTCTTT. Translation: CASREGRGNTEAFF.